These 5 T cell receptor beta chains were all obtained from the same sample, sequenced in a study of radiation and T cells in renal cell carcinoma. Assay used: immunoSEQ multiplex PCR; TCRdb lists only in-frame clones, some missing. There are about 9,700 clones in the sample; 65% occur only once, and roughly 15% lies in the top ten. Treatment reported: treatment-naive control, cytoreductive nephrectomy. The sample here was tumor tissue, taken from a patient whose treatment was nephrectomy without radiotherapy. These receptors were obtained from a man in his fifties or sixties with renal cell carcinoma.

In its sample, this clone was seen once. The rearrangement links TRBV10-2 to TRBJ1-3, with D maybe TRBD1 (5 bases). The CDR3 length is 16 residues. Germline assignment: CDR1 WSHSY and CDR2 SAAADI. V was pared by 0 bases and J by 0 bases, with 9 bases between. Here the CDR3 DNA reads TGCGCCAGCAGTGAGTCGGGCAGGGTCTCTGGAAACACCATATATTTT. Translation: CASSESGRVSGNTIYF.

The V and J genes are TRBV7-2 and TRBJ2-1; D is unresolved. Germline values: CDR1 SGHTA, CDR2 FQGNSA. The CDR3 has 12 amino acids. V gave up 5 bases and J gave up 6 bases, with 8 bases separating them. For the CDR3, the DNA is TGTGCCAGCAGCCGAACCACCAATGAGCAGTTCTTC. Translated, it gives CASSRTTNEQFF.

The chain joins TRBV2 to TRBJ2-1; weak D call: TRBD2 (7 bases). Germline V gives CDR1 SNHLY, CDR2 FYNNEI. V was clipped by 7 bases and J by 9 bases, with 25 bases between them. The CDR3 has 16 residues. CDR3 coding DNA: TGTGCCAGCAAGGGGGGGGCTTCCGGGTCGTACGGTGAGCAGTTCTTC. This sequence encodes CASKGGASGSYGEQFF.

In DNA form, the CDR3 reads TGTGCCAGCAGCTCCGGACCTCAGCAGTTCTTC. Amino acids: CASSSGPQQFF. The rearrangement links TRBV7-9 to TRBJ2-1; D gene ambiguous. The CDR3 loop spans 11 amino acids. From germline, CDR1 is SEHNR and CDR2 FQNEAQ (reference sequence). The V end was cut by 4 bases, the J end by 11 bases, with 9 bases between. Full variable domain (rest looked up from reference TRBV7-9 and TRBJ2-1): DTGVSQNPRHKITKRGQNVTFRCDPISEHNRLYWYRQTLGQGPEFLTYFQNEAQLEKSRLLSDRFSAERPKGSFSTLEIQRTEQGDSAMYLCASSSGPQQFFGPGTRLTVL.

This clone occurred once. The gene calls are TRBV19 and TRBJ2-3; 9 nucleotides match TRBD2. CDR3 length: 15 residues. V trimming: 8 bases; J trimming: 0 bases; junction bases outside the gene matches: 6. CDR1 is LNHDA and CDR2 is SQIVND in the germline V gene (reference sequence). Here the CDR3 reads CASGNLAGSTDTQYF. In nucleotides, the CDR3 is TGTGCCAGTGGAAACCTAGCGGGGAGCACAGATACGCAGTATTTT.